This TCR beta chain was sequenced for a study of OX40 agonist ivuxolimab in advanced cancers. Profiling relied on immunoSEQ multiplex PCR, and the TCRdb table lists in-frame clones only, not all of them. The table records tens of thousands of clones, 88% of them present only once. About this clone itself: As yet, its antigen is unknown.

General observations from the study: CD8+ T cells (on average) carried more expanded clones than CD4+ T cells. A proportion of nonresponders additionally exhibited low normalized T-cell clonal expansion.

The CDR3 spans 11 residues. CDR1 is MNHNS and CDR2 is SASEGT in the germline V gene. Trimming stripped 8 bases from V and 6 bases from J, with 8 bases between. The sequencing here drew on CD4+ or CD8+ T cells sorted from blood, taken in a trial of the OX40 agonist ivuxolimab. The clonotype comes from an adult with an advanced solid tumor such as melanoma, head and neck, liver or kidney cancer. The chain has TRBV6-1 and TRBJ2-1; D could derive from TRBD1 or TRBD2 (5 bases each). CDR3 protein: CASGTSNEQFF. The CDR3 DNA is TGTGCCAGCGGGACCAGCAATGAGCAGTTCTTC.